This entry describes one T cell receptor beta chain. Its cognate antigen is unknown. The source of the sample is a study of Ad26.COV2.S vaccination and SARS-CoV-2 variants. Study-wide results and caveats: Post-vaccination spike-specific CD8+ and CD4+ T cell responses reportedly had substantial breadth.

Treatment denoted: about 20 received Ad26.COV2.S at low or high dose, single or two shots; roughly 5 received placebo; per-sample allocation not given. Collection of samples fell on day 63 after the first vaccine or placebo injection. The V and J ends lost 4 bases and 6 bases respectively, with 10 bases between them. The CDR3 has 12 amino acids. CDR1 and CDR2 (germline): SGHAT, FQNNGV. Some clones are missing from TCRdb's copy, which holds only in-frame ones; the method was immunoSEQ multiplex PCR. The data contain about 350,000 clones, about 87% of them singletons. The rearrangement links TRBV11-2 to TRBJ2-7; the D gene is possibly TRBD2 (5 bases). Sequencing used peripheral blood, obtained in a trial of Ad26.COV2.S vaccine versus placebo. The clonotype originates from a person between 18 and 60 years old who received the Ad26.COV2.S COVID-19 vaccine or a placebo. CDR3 in amino acids: CASSSEGAEQYF. The CDR3 DNA reads as TGTGCCAGCAGCTCCGAGGGTGCCGAGCAGTACTTC.